A single sample gave rise to the 15 T cell receptor beta chains below, sequenced in a study of T cells after yellow fever vaccination. TCRdb recomputed calls from the 5' RACE reads with MiXCR, one row per CDR3 protein. The sample records approximately 170,000 distinct CDR3 sequences, 9.5% to 12% being singletons. This specimen consisted of CD8+ T cells sorted from PBMCs, obtained 15 days after the yellow fever booster vaccination. These receptors all stem from a man between 18 and 35 years old who received the YFV17D yellow fever vaccine.

The chain uses TRBV3-1 and TRBJ2-5; tentatively, D is TRBD2 (5 bases). The CDR3 length is 17 residues. V lost 6 bases and J lost 4, with 24 bases in between. From germline, CDR1 is LGHDT and CDR2 YNNKEL (reference sequence). The CDR3 here is CASRSGRGRLSRETQYF. CDR3 DNA: TGTGCCAGCAGATCCGGACGGGGTAGGCTCTCTCGAGAGACCCAGTACTTC.

The chain combines TRBV2 with TRBJ2-7; D is undetermined. Germline V gene sequence: CDR1 SNHLY, CDR2 FYNNEI. CDR3 length equals 12 residues. V was cut by 9 bases and J by 2 bases, with 11 bases left in between. CDR3: CARGITPYEQYV. Here the CDR3 DNA reads TGTGCCAGGGGCATAACTCCCTACGAGCAGTACGTC.

The chain carries TRBV12-3 or TRBV12-4 and TRBJ2-1; D is unclear. This CDR3 spans 17 amino acids. V shed 3 bases and J shed 7 bases, with 22 bases lying between them. CDR3 amino acids: CASSFNPPRVSINEQFF. Here the CDR3 DNA reads TGTGCCAGCAGTTTCAACCCCCCTCGGGTATCAATTAATGAGCAGTTCTTC.

This clonotype was recorded at least ten times. The DNA of the CDR3 is TGTGCCAGCAGCTCCCTTGCGGGGGGGCCAGGTGAGCAGTTCTTC. Protein: CASSSLAGGPGEQFF. The chain couples TRBV7-9 to TRBJ2-1; 9 nucleotides align to TRBD2. The CDR3 sequence is 15 residues long. V was clipped by 4 bases and J by 9 bases; unmatched bases: 10. CDR1 is SEHNR and CDR2 is FQNEAQ in the germline V gene (reference sequence).

This clonotype was detected a few times. The V and J genes are TRBV7-9 and TRBJ2-1; D gene ambiguous. CDR3 length: 15 residues. CDR1 and CDR2 (germline): SEHNR, FQNEAQ (reference sequence). The V and J ends lost 0 bases and 4 bases respectively, with 10 bases between them. The CDR3 DNA reads as TGTGCCAGCAGCTTAGCCGGAGAGACTTACAATGAGCAGTTCTTC. Translated, it gives CASSLAGETYNEQFF.

This clonotype was counted a few times. The V and J genes are TRBV7-3 and TRBJ2-5; D gene unclear. The CDR3 contains 14 residues. The germline V gene has CDR1 SGHTA and CDR2 FQGTGA. Trimming pared 0 bases from V and 1 base from J, leaving 6 bases between. The CDR3 protein is CASSLTPGQETQYF. CDR3 DNA sequence: TGTGCCAGCAGCTTAACGCCAGGCCAAGAGACCCAGTACTTC. Drawing the rest from reference TRBV7-3 and TRBJ2-5, the complete variable domain is GAGVSQTPSNKVTEKGKYVELRCDPISGHTALYWYRQSLGQGPEFLIYFQGTGAADDSGLPNDRFFAVRPEGSVSTLKIQRTERGDSAVYLCASSLTPGQETQYFGPGTRLLVL.

CDR3 DNA: TGTGCCAGCAGCTTGTCAGGGGGCTTTTACGAGCAGTACTTC. It codes for CASSLSGGFYEQYF. The gene calls are TRBV5-6 and TRBJ2-7; TRBD1 matches 8 bases. The CDR3 loop spans 14 amino acids. J was trimmed by 4 bases and V by 1 base; bases with no gene match: 4. CDR1 and CDR2 (germline): SGHDT, YYEEEE.

This clonotype was found a few times. DNA of the CDR3: TGTGCCAGCAGTCCGGGACAGGGACAGTACGAGCAGTACGTC. Translation gives CASSPGQGQYEQYV. The gene calls are TRBV27 and TRBJ2-7, with TRBD1 matching over 9 bases. The V gene end was trimmed by 5 bases and the J gene end by 4 bases; junction bases not matched to a gene: 6. The CDR3 runs 14 residues. Germline-derived CDR1 and CDR2 are MNHEY and SMNVEV (reference sequence).

This chain connects TRBV4-1 to TRBJ2-3, with 9 bases lining up with TRBD2. Germline V CDR1 and CDR2: MGHRA, YSYEKL. V lost 5 bases, J lost 4 bases, and 7 bases stayed unmatched. This CDR3 comprises 15 residues. CDR3 sequence: CASSTERGGADTQYF. DNA of the CDR3: TGCGCCAGCAGCACAGAACGCGGGGGGGCAGATACGCAGTATTTT.

V and J are TRBV12-3 or TRBV12-4 and TRBJ2-5, with TRBD2 matching over 13 bases. The V segment lost 3 bases and the J segment 0 bases; nucleotides outside the gene matches: 1. The CDR3 totals 16 residues. CDR3 sequence: CASSFGLAGDQETQYF. The CDR3, as DNA: TGTGCCAGCAGTTTCGGACTAGCGGGGGACCAAGAGACCCAGTACTTC.

This clonotype was counted only a few times. V is TRBV6-2 or TRBV6-3 and J is TRBJ1-1; D unresolved. The CDR3 has 13 residues. V was pared by 2 bases and J by 3 bases, with 7 bases between. Per germline, CDR1 MNHEY and CDR2 SVGEGT. CDR3 nucleotides: TGTGCCAGCAGTTACAATCCAGACACTGAAGCTTTCTTT. Its translation: CASSYNPDTEAFF.

This clonotype was seen more than once but under ten times. V gene TRBV6-6 combines with J gene TRBJ2-5; D gene uncertain. The V end lost 4 bases, the J end lost 5 bases, and 14 bases lay between the germline ends. Germline lookup yields CDR1 MNHNY and CDR2 SVGAGI (reference sequence). CDR3 size: 14 residues. For the CDR3, the DNA is TGTGCCAGCAGTTGGTCCGGGTCCCACGAGACCCAGTACTTC. Protein sequence: CASSWSGSHETQYF.

The chain employs TRBV5-1 and TRBJ2-2; perhaps TRBD2 as D (6 bases). Germline CDR1 reads SGHRS; CDR2 reads YFSETQ. CDR3 size: 17 residues. Trimming shortened V by 2 bases and J by 4 bases, and 18 bases separated the two germline ends. The CDR3 region is CASSFGGVIAPTGELFF. CDR3 nucleotide sequence: TGCGCCAGCAGCTTCGGAGGGGTAATTGCCCCCACCGGGGAGCTGTTTTTT.

The chain has TRBV7-3 and TRBJ1-3; tentatively, D is TRBD1 (5 bases). Trimming shortened V by 3 bases and J by 7 bases, and 16 bases separated the two germline ends. The CDR3 runs 15 residues. The germline V gene has CDR1 SGHTA and CDR2 FQGTGA. The DNA of the CDR3 is TGTGCCAGCAGCTTGGGACGGCCCGCAAGGAACACCATATATTTT. Amino acid sequence: CASSLGRPARNTIYF.

J is TRBJ2-3 and V is TRBV30; D call uncertain. The V gene's germline CDR1 is GTSNPN and CDR2 SVGIG (reference sequence). The CDR3 is made up of 16 amino acids. Trimming pared 0 bases from V and 4 bases from J, leaving 17 bases between. The CDR3 region is CAWSVRPSHPSDTQYF. CDR3 bases: TGTGCCTGGAGTGTCCGGCCATCCCACCCCTCAGATACGCAGTATTTT.